The entry below gives a single T cell receptor beta chain sequence along with its context. This may be a read error: a much more frequent sequence differs by one nucleotide. A modified ARM-PCR protocol with three rounds of nested PCR amplified TCRbeta. TCRdb fed the multiplex PCR reads into MiXCR, producing one record per CDR3 protein. This table holds tens of thousands of distinct CDR3 sequences, roughly 60% found once. This record comes from a study of tumor and adjacent non-tumor tissue in lung cancer. Per germline, CDR1 MNHEY and CDR2 SVGAGI. V gave up 10 bases and J gave up 6 bases, with 21 bases separating them. The CDR3 extends over 15 amino acids. No cell sorting was done before RNA was extracted from the tissue.

The sequenced sample consisted of lung tumor tissue. The chain has TRBV6-5 and TRBJ2-2, with D perhaps given as TRBD1 or TRBD2 (6 bases each). The clonotype comes from a man aged 50-60 years with non-small cell lung cancer. This chain's CDR3 is CANRTAATGAGELFF. CDR3 sequence (DNA): TGTGCCAACAGGACAGCCGCGACGGGAGCCGGGGAGCTGTTTTTT.